This TCR beta chain was profiled in a study of blood T cell repertoires in COVID-19. Study in general: Italy, Spain and the United States were the sources of the convalescent and acute COVID-19 samples. In each case, the material was cDNA or gDNA derived from T cells, B-cell-depleted T cells, or PBMCs.

Per the authors' pipeline: Nucleated cell number was recorded as an estimate derived from reference gene primer amplification. Sequenced by immunoSEQ multiplex PCR; TCRdb stores in-frame clones only, minus some. That table supplies the V and J calls and clone size; D and trimming were determined from the DNA. The sample lists roughly 200,000 clones, about 83% occurring once. The CDR3 sequence is 14 residues long. Trimming left V 1 base short and J 7 bases short, with 14 bases between. Germline V CDR1 and CDR2: SGHDT, YYEEEE. This clone was recorded only once. Seattle patients were enrolled while actively infected and followed longitudinally.

The sequencing sample was made of peripheral blood. The sequence came from a person aged 65 to 79 with COVID-19, enrolled during active disease. This rearrangement joins TRBV5-6 to TRBJ1-2, with D tentatively TRBD1 (5 bases). In nucleotides, the CDR3 is TGTGCCAGCAGCTTGTCGGGCAGGGTCGCTGGCTACACCTTC. Its translation is CASSLSGRVAGYTF.